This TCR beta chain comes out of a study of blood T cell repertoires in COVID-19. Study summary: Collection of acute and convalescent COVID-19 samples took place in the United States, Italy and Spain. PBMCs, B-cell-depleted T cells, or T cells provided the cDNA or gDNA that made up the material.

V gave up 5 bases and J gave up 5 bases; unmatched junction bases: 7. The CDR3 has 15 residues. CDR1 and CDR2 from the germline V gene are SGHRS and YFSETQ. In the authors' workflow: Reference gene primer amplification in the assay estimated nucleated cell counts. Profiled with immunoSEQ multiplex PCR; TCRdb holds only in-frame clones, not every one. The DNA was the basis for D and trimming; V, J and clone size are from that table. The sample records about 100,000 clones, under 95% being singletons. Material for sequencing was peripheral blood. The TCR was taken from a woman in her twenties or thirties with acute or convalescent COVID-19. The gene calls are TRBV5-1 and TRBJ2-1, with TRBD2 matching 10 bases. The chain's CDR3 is CASRDLAGADNEQFF. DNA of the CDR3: TGCGCCAGCAGGGATCTAGCGGGGGCCGACAATGAGCAGTTCTTC.